The next 30 T cell receptor beta chains were all read from a single sample in a study of blood T cell repertoires in COVID-19. TCRdb's copy holds only in-frame clones and misses some; the assay was immunoSEQ multiplex PCR. The sample yields fewer than 250,000 clones, roughly three quarters seen once. Sequencing was done on a sample of PBMCs or T cells enriched from blood (not recorded which). All receptors derive from a woman in her forties or fifties with acute COVID-19.

The V call is TRBV29-1, the J call TRBJ1-2; no reliable D call. Germline CDR1 reads SQVTM; CDR2 reads ANQGSEA. This CDR3 is 13 amino acids long. V lost 4 bases and J lost 0, with 9 bases in between. In nucleotides, the CDR3 is TGCAGCGTTGCTGAATCTACTAACTATGGCTACACCTTC. It is translated as CSVAESTNYGYTF.

The V call is TRBV29-1, the J call TRBJ2-6, with TRBD1 as a possible D gene (6 bases). The CDR3 consists of 12 residues. Per the germline V gene, CDR1 is SQVTM and CDR2 is ANQGSEA. DNA for the CDR3: TGCGGCGCAGGGGCAGGGGCCAACGTCCTGACTTTC. The encoded protein is CGAGAGANVLTF.

This clone is a singleton in its sample. The sample holds other DNA sequences that translate to the same CDR3. The chain combines TRBV6-5 with TRBJ1-3, with a tentative D call TRBD1 (5 bases). This CDR3 contains 14 residues. Between the trimmed V and J ends, which lost 5 bases and 4 bases, there was a span of 12 bases. In germline, CDR1 is MNHEY, CDR2 SVGAGI. The CDR3 DNA reads as TGTGCCAGCAGTACCCAGGGTTCCGGAAACACCATATATTTT. Protein: CASSTQGSGNTIYF.

This clone has just a few counts. This chain uses TRBV5-6 with TRBJ1-2; 11 bases line up with TRBD1. CDR1 and CDR2 from the germline V gene are SGHDT and YYEEEE. The CDR3 covers 13 residues. Trimming removed 3 bases from V and 9 bases from J; junction bases left unmatched: 4. The CDR3, as DNA: TGTGCCAGCAGCTCCGGACAGGGGGCTCGCTACACCTTC. Translated: CASSSGQGARYTF.

This chain links TRBV30 with TRBJ1-5; 7 bases line up with TRBD1. J gave up 6 bases and V 4 bases, and 6 bases lay outside the gene matches. Per germline, CDR1 GTSNPN and CDR2 SVGIG (reference sequence). The CDR3 totals 13 residues. As DNA, the CDR3 is TGTGCCTGGAAGGGGCAGGGGGGTCAGCCCCAGCATTTT. This translates into CAWKGQGGQPQHF.

In the case of this clone: The junction departs from the called germline gene at one end, perhaps through a read error. This sequence joins TRBV20-1 and TRBJ1-4; unclear D gene. The CDR3 extends over 8 amino acids. The V gene's germline CDR1 is DFQATT and CDR2 SNEGSKA (reference sequence). The CDR3 protein is CSAQRRIF. The DNA of the CDR3 is TGCAGTGCTCAGAGGAGGATTTTT.

J is TRBJ2-5 and V is TRBV7-9, with a weak D call TRBD2 (6 bases). Trimming left V 5 bases short and J 2 bases short, with 21 bases between. Germline V gives CDR1 SEHNR, CDR2 FQNEAQ (reference sequence). This CDR3 contains 17 residues. CDR3 in DNA: TGTGCCAGCAGCCAGCCCCGGGACTGGAGAGATCAAGAGACCCAGTACTTC. Protein product: CASSQPRDWRDQETQYF.

CDR3 loop: CASSPTLAGPYNEQFF. CDR3 coding DNA: TGTGCCAGCAGTCCCACCTTGGCGGGGCCCTACAATGAGCAGTTCTTC. This rearrangement joins TRBV7-7 to TRBJ2-1; perhaps TRBD2 as D (6 bases). Deletions cut 6 bases from V and 2 bases from J, with 17 bases between. The CDR3 sequence is 16 residues long. Germline assignment: CDR1 SSHAT and CDR2 FNYEAQ (reference sequence).

The V gene is TRBV7-2, the J gene TRBJ1-1; possibly TRBD1 for D (5 bases). CDR3 length: 14 amino acids. Germline V CDR1 and CDR2: SGHTA, FQGNSA. V was clipped by 3 bases and J by 2 bases, with 10 bases between them. CDR3 bases: TGTGCCAGCAGCTTGGCGGGGGTTAACACTGAAGCTTTCTTT. It codes for CASSLAGVNTEAFF.

The chain has TRBV7-2 and TRBJ1-2; 9 bases map to TRBD1. The CDR3 consists of 12 residues. J was trimmed by 6 bases and V by 5 bases; bases with no gene match: 1. From germline, CDR1 is SGHTA and CDR2 FQGNSA. CDR3 DNA: TGTGCCAGCAGCCGGACAGGGGATGGCTACACCTTC. Protein: CASSRTGDGYTF.

This clone has a single count. This chain uses TRBV7-6 with TRBJ2-2; D may be TRBD2 (6 bases). The CDR3 spans 13 residues. With 5 bases removed from V and 6 bases from J, the gap between germline ends came to 10 bases. Germline assignment: CDR1 SGHVS and CDR2 FNYEAQ. The CDR3 coding sequence is TGTGCCAGCAGCCGCACGGGGGCCGGGGAGCTGTTTTTT. Its translation: CASSRTGAGELFF.

The chain has TRBV2 and TRBJ2-1; D ambiguous. The V gene's germline CDR1 is SNHLY and CDR2 FYNNEI. There are 14 residues in the CDR3. The V and J ends lost 4 bases and 3 bases respectively, with 10 bases between them. CDR3 amino acids: CASSGGGHYNEQFF. The DNA of the CDR3 is TGTGCCAGCAGTGGAGGTGGCCACTACAATGAGCAGTTCTTC. Full variable domain (rest looked up from reference TRBV2 and TRBJ2-1): EPEVTQTPSHQVTQMGQEVILRCVPISNHLYFYWYRQILGQKVEFLVSFYNNEISEKSEIFDDQFSVERPDGSNFTLKIRSTKLEDSAMYFCASSGGGHYNEQFFGPGTRLTVL.

The gene calls are TRBV5-1 and TRBJ1-5; no firm D call. Trimming took 0 bases from V and 5 from J, leaving 12 bases between them. The CDR3 consists of 15 residues. In germline, CDR1 is SGHRS, CDR2 YFSETQ. The CDR3 DNA is TGCGCCAGCAGCTTGGAACCTTCCCGGGATCAGCCCCAGCATTTT. Protein product: CASSLEPSRDQPQHF.

The rearrangement joins TRBV6-5 to TRBJ1-2; D not certain. The CDR3 sequence is 13 residues long. Germline CDR1 is MNHEY and CDR2 is SVGAGI. V lost 8 bases and J lost 8, with 18 bases in between. In DNA, the CDR3 is TGTGCCAGCCAAGCGCCCCCCATAATAGGCTACACCTTC. Translation: CASQAPPIIGYTF.

The CDR3 reads CASSYGEYTGELFF. The CDR3 nucleotides read TGTGCCAGCAGTTACGGGGAGTACACCGGGGAGCTGTTTTTT. This chain links TRBV6-5 with TRBJ2-2; D possibly corresponds to TRBD2 (5 bases). V was cut by 2 bases and J by 3 bases, with 7 bases left in between. Germline V lookup: CDR1 MNHEY, CDR2 SVGAGI. CDR3 length: 14 amino acids.

The chain carries TRBV19 and TRBJ1-1; no firm D call. Germline V CDR1 and CDR2: LNHDA, SQIVND (reference sequence). The CDR3 loop spans 15 amino acids. V was pared by 3 bases and J by 5 bases, with 16 bases between. CDR3 in DNA: TGTGCCAGTAGTATCCGGCCCGAGGGAAGAACTGAAGCTTTCTTT. It encodes CASSIRPEGRTEAFF.

The sample holds many counts of this clone. V and J are TRBV19 and TRBJ1-1; 7 bases are shared with TRBD1. The CDR3 loop spans 13 amino acids. Germline CDR1 is LNHDA and CDR2 is SQIVND (reference sequence). After removal of 5 bases from V and 5 bases from J, the junction contained 5 bases not matched to a gene. CDR3 coding DNA: TGTGCCAGTAGTCACGACAGGGTAACTGAAGCTTTCTTT. Its protein is CASSHDRVTEAFF.

The V call is TRBV11-2, the J call TRBJ2-7; 7 nucleotides agree with TRBD2. The CDR3 has 15 amino acids. From germline, CDR1 is SGHAT and CDR2 FQNNGV. V shed 5 bases, J shed 3 bases, and the junction held 10 bases outside the gene matches. CDR3 coding DNA: TGTGCCAGCAGCCCAGGGTCTAGCGGTTACTACGAGCAGTACGTC. Translating gives CASSPGSSGYYEQYV.

The chain couples TRBV19 to TRBJ1-2, with D hard to call. CDR3 length equals 13 residues. V gave up 5 bases and J gave up 8 bases, with 15 bases separating them. Germline assignment: CDR1 LNHDA and CDR2 SQIVND (reference sequence). As DNA, the CDR3 is TGTGCCAGTAGTCCCTCGACAATCCAGGGCTACACCTTC. This codes for CASSPSTIQGYTF.

This clone was seen a handful of times. This chain connects TRBV30 to TRBJ1-2; maybe TRBD1 (5 bases). The CDR3 has 16 amino acids. Between the trimmed V and J ends, which lost 4 bases and 2 bases, there was a span of 20 bases. Germline-derived CDR1 and CDR2 are GTSNPN and SVGIG (reference sequence). The CDR3 sequence: CAWTPRAGLSNYGYTF. Here the CDR3 DNA reads TGTGCCTGGACCCCCCGGGCAGGGCTCAGCAACTATGGCTACACCTTC.

The chain joins TRBV7-8 to TRBJ2-4, with 9 bases identical to TRBD2. Looked up from germline, CDR1 is SGHVS and CDR2 is FQNEAQ. Trimming removed 5 bases from V and 1 base from J; junction bases left unmatched: 6. The CDR3 totals 16 residues. The CDR3: CASSTGLAGAKNIQYF. The CDR3 DNA reads TGTGCCAGCAGCACAGGCCTAGCGGGGGCCAAAAACATTCAGTACTTC.

The chain employs TRBV7-9 and TRBJ1-1; 8 bases agree with TRBD1. The CDR3 sequence is 13 residues long. Looked up from germline, CDR1 is SEHNR and CDR2 is FQNEAQ (reference sequence). Germline trimming cut 5 bases from V and 4 bases from J; bases unmatched to any gene: 3. In DNA form, the CDR3 reads TGTGCCAGCAGCCGGACAGGGACCACTGAAGCTTTCTTT. Translation: CASSRTGTTEAFF.

The CDR3 loop is CASSYSGFHRALAKNIQYF. CDR3 coding DNA: TGTGCCAGCAGTTACTCGGGTTTTCACAGGGCTCTAGCCAAAAACATTCAGTACTTC. The chain recombines TRBV6-2 or TRBV6-3 with TRBJ2-4, with TRBD1 as a possible D gene (6 bases). The CDR3 is made up of 19 amino acids. Germline CDR1 is MNHEY and CDR2 is SVGEGT. Between the trimmed V and J ends, which lost 0 bases and 0 bases, there was a span of 18 bases.

This rearrangement joins TRBV5-1 to TRBJ2-3, with 7 bases lining up with TRBD1. The V gene's germline CDR1 is SGHRS and CDR2 YFSETQ. The ends lost 4 bases at V and 0 bases at J; junction bases unmatched: 11. CDR3 length: 17 amino acids. Written as DNA, the CDR3 is TGCGCCAGCAGCGATCGACAGGGCTACACTAGCACAGATACGCAGTATTTT. Amino acids: CASSDRQGYTSTDTQYF.

The V and J genes are TRBV7-9 and TRBJ1-4; TRBD1 matches 8 bases. The CDR3 has 15 residues. CDR1 is SEHNR, CDR2 FQNEAQ, per germline (reference sequence). V was pared by 1 base and J by 5 bases, with 3 bases of the junction left unmatched. Here the CDR3 reads CASSLDTGGNEKLFF. CDR3 DNA: TGTGCCAGCAGCTTAGATACAGGGGGGAATGAAAAACTGTTTTTT.

The genes are TRBV18 and TRBJ1-5; 7 nucleotides agree with TRBD1. CDR3 length: 15 amino acids. Germline CDR1 reads KGHSH; CDR2 reads LQKENI. J lost 6 bases, V lost 1 base, and 6 bases had no gene match. The CDR3: CASSPQGARGQPQHF. Here the CDR3 DNA reads TGTGCCAGCTCACCACAGGGGGCGCGCGGTCAGCCCCAGCATTTT.

This chain uses TRBV19 with TRBJ1-1, with D perhaps TRBD1 (6 bases). The CDR3 consists of 14 residues. Trimming left V 3 bases short and J 6 bases short, with 14 bases between. Germline V CDR1 and CDR2: LNHDA, SQIVND (reference sequence). The CDR3 DNA reads as TGTGCCAGTAGTATGCAGGGAGAGGGGGCTGAAGCTTTCTTT. This sequence encodes CASSMQGEGAEAFF.

The J gene is TRBJ1-4, the V gene TRBV5-1; unclear D gene. The ends were cut back, 3 bases at V and 7 bases at J, with 19 bases in the middle. Per germline, CDR1 SGHRS and CDR2 YFSETQ. This CDR3 has 16 residues. The CDR3 spells CASSSAVLQSGEKLFF. The CDR3 DNA sequence: TGCGCCAGCAGCTCTGCTGTTCTACAATCGGGTGAAAAACTGTTTTTT.

V and J are TRBV14 and TRBJ2-4; TRBD1 aligns across 9 bases. The CDR3 runs 13 residues. V gave up 4 bases and J gave up 6 bases; unmatched junction bases: 1. Per germline, CDR1 SGHDN and CDR2 FVKESK. The CDR3 sequence is CASSPGQGNIQYF. The CDR3 region has the DNA TGTGCCAGCAGCCCGGGACAGGGAAACATTCAGTACTTC. Complete variable domain (other parts from reference TRBV14 and TRBJ2-4): EAGVTQFPSHSVIEKGQTVTLRCDPISGHDNLYWYRRVMGKEIKFLLHFVKESKQDESGMPNNRFLAERTGGTYSTLKVQPAELEDSGVYFCASSPGQGNIQYFGAGTRLSVL.

Sample share makes this clone medium-sized. V usage is TRBV2 and J usage is TRBJ1-6; D possibly corresponds to TRBD1 (5 bases). The CDR3 loop spans 16 amino acids. Germline V gene lookup returns CDR1 SNHLY and CDR2 FYNNEI. Trimming shortened V by 5 bases and J by 0 bases, and 11 bases separated the two germline ends. CDR3 sequence reads: CASSRQLSSYNSPLHF. The CDR3 DNA reads TGTGCCAGCAGTCGACAGCTTAGCTCCTATAATTCACCCCTCCACTTT.